This T cell receptor (beta chain) was recorded in a study of blood T cells in healthy people across ages. Study-level results: PBMCs that were unsorted prevented a conclusive naive versus antigen-experienced comparison. Age showed a roughly linear inverse relationship with TCR beta diversity per million T cells. Aged donors had fewer naive CD4+ cells and lower diversity than long-lived donors.

The V end lost 2 bases, the J end lost 6 bases, and 11 bases lay between the germline ends. Looked up from germline, CDR1 is SGHTA and CDR2 is FQGNSA. The CDR3 consists of 15 residues. In regard to this clonotype: Antigen unknown.

Primers used in a second PCR of about 7 to 12 cycles were a sample-barcoded 5' primer and a J-beta primer mix. TCRdb re-called the 5' RACE reads with MiXCR, one entry per CDR3 protein. This sample has about 1.4 million distinct CDR3 sequences, with around 59% found just once. Sequenced material: blood. The rearrangement links TRBV7-2 to TRBJ1-6; D remains ambiguous. The receptor comes from a young man in good health. CDR3 DNA sequence: TGTGCCAGCAGCTTACAGTGGCGCGGTAATTCACCCCTCCACTTT. Translation: CASSLQWRGNSPLHF.